The next 29 T cell receptor beta chains were all read from a single sample in a study of regulatory T cells in long-lasting Graves disease. Time point: newly diagnosed GD, antithyroid drugs for less than 3 months. Extracted PBMC RNA gave rise to the TCR library. TCR beta libraries were built with iRepertoire HTBI primers and Arm-PCR of CDR3 regions. A single record per CDR3 protein comes from TCRdb applying MiXCR to the multiplex PCR reads. This table has 410,000 or so distinct CDR3 sequences, approximately 15% appearing once. These data also featured in a second study, about T cells in Graves' hyperthyroidism and ophthalmopathy.

The input for sequencing was peripheral blood mononuclear cells (PBMCs), taken at new diagnosis, from a patient treated with antithyroid drugs. Every receptor here comes from a woman in her 30s with Graves disease.

This clonotype was counted ten times or more. The chain recombines TRBV6-5 with TRBJ2-7; 10 bases map to TRBD2. The germline V gene encodes CDR1 MNHEY and CDR2 SVGAGI. With 0 bases clipped from V and 4 bases from J, the junction kept 9 bases outside the gene matches. The CDR3 is made up of 17 amino acids. Here the CDR3 DNA reads TGTGCCAGCAGTTACTCGAATCGACTAGCGGGCGCTTACGAGCAGTACTTC. It specifies CASSYSNRLAGAYEQYF.

This clonotype was detected ten times or more. V gene TRBV27 combines with J gene TRBJ1-1; no definite D call. V was shortened by 6 bases and J by 4 bases, with 18 bases between the two germline ends. CDR3 size: 15 residues. Germline lookup yields CDR1 MNHEY and CDR2 SMNVEV (reference sequence). As DNA, the CDR3 is TGTGCCAGCAGCCTCGTCTCTTTCGGCACCACTGAAGCTTTCTTT. Its protein is CASSLVSFGTTEAFF.

This clonotype was seen repeatedly, ten times or more. CDR3 nucleotide sequence: TGTGCCAGCAGCTCAGGGGAGACGGGACAGCCCCAGCATTTT. Translated: CASSSGETGQPQHF. The chain has TRBV27 and TRBJ1-5; possibly TRBD1 for D (6 bases). The germline gives CDR1 MNHEY, CDR2 SMNVEV (reference sequence). The length of the CDR3 is 14 residues. Trimming cost V 6 bases and J 7 bases, with 16 bases left between them.

This clonotype was counted at least ten times. V gene TRBV2 combines with J gene TRBJ1-5; D remains unclear. V lost 6 bases, J lost 0 bases, and 6 bases lay in between. The CDR3 spans 13 residues. Germline loops: CDR1 SNHLY, CDR2 FYNNEI. CDR3 DNA sequence: TGTGCCAGCAGCGTAGATAGCAATCAGCCCCAGCATTTT. Amino acid sequence: CASSVDSNQPQHF.

This chain joins TRBV4-1 and TRBJ2-3, with 10 bases aligning to TRBD2. Per germline, CDR1 MGHRA and CDR2 YSYEKL. This CDR3 is 19 amino acids long. V shed 2 bases, J shed 0 bases, and the junction held 11 bases outside the gene matches. The CDR3 nucleotides are TGCGCCAGCAGCCAATATGCTAGCGGGAGCGCCCCTAGCACAGATACGCAGTATTTT. This sequence encodes CASSQYASGSAPSTDTQYF.

This clonotype was observed a handful of times. A much larger clone lies one base from this, so it may be a read error. This chain joins TRBV30 and TRBJ1-1; the D is unclear. In germline, CDR1 is GTSNPN, CDR2 SVGIG (reference sequence). This CDR3 region has 12 residues. The CDR3 here is CVWSGGGTEAFF. CDR3 coding DNA: TGTGTCTGGAGCGGTGGCGGGACTGAAGCTTTCTTT.

This clonotype was counted between two and nine times. The rearrangement joins TRBV6-2 or TRBV6-3 to TRBJ2-3; perhaps TRBD1 as D (5 bases). The V and J ends lost 5 bases and 10 bases respectively, with 25 bases between them. Looked up from germline, CDR1 is MNHEY and CDR2 is SVGEGT. CDR3 size: 16 residues. In DNA, the CDR3 is TGTGCCAGCAGTCCCCTTCAGGCAGGGCCCCAGTACCCGCAGTATTTT. Translation gives CASSPLQAGPQYPQYF.

This clonotype was found a few times. The genes are TRBV7-8 and TRBJ1-5; weak D call: TRBD1 (6 bases). Germline-derived CDR1 and CDR2 are SGHVS and FQNEAQ. The CDR3 extends over 14 amino acids. The V and J ends lost 5 bases and 6 bases respectively, with 14 bases between them. CDR3 DNA sequence: TGTGCCAGCAGCGGAGGGGGGACGGCTCAGCCCCAGCATTTT. Its translation: CASSGGGTAQPQHF.

There are many counts of this clonotype. The V and J genes are TRBV20-1 and TRBJ1-1, with no clear D. Between the trimmed V and J ends, which lost 7 bases and 1 base, there was a span of 7 bases. The CDR3 runs 11 residues. The germline V gene has CDR1 DFQATT and CDR2 SNEGSKA (reference sequence). CDR3 sequence reads: CSGKTNTEAFF. The CDR3 DNA reads TGCAGTGGCAAGACGAACACTGAAGCTTTCTTT.

In DNA, the CDR3 is TGTGCCAGCAGCGCACGGGACGGCTCATACAATGAGCAGTTCTTC. This gives the protein CASSARDGSYNEQFF. The chain is built from TRBV9 and TRBJ2-1; D possibly uses TRBD1 or TRBD2 (5 bases each). The CDR3 extends over 15 amino acids. Germline lookup yields CDR1 SGDLS and CDR2 YYNGEE. Trimming stripped 3 bases from V and 4 bases from J, with 14 bases between. The complete variable domain, with remaining parts taken from reference TRBV9 and TRBJ2-1, reads DSGVTQTPKHLITATGQRVTLRCSPRSGDLSVYWYQQSLDQGLQFLIQYYNGEERAKGNILERFSAQQFPDLHSELNLSSLELGDSALYFCASSARDGSYNEQFFGPGTRLTVL.

This clonotype has ten or more counts. The chain is built from TRBV7-3 and TRBJ2-5; a weak D match, TRBD1 (6 bases). CDR1 SGHTA and CDR2 FQGTGA come from the germline V gene. There are 13 residues in the CDR3. Trimming left V 5 bases short and J 1 base short, with 8 bases between. In nucleotides, the CDR3 is TGTGCCAGCAGCGTGGACAGCCAAGAGACCCAGTACTTC. Its protein is CASSVDSQETQYF.

This clonotype appeared a few times. The chain has TRBV7-9 and TRBJ2-7; the D is unclear. V shed 4 bases and J shed 5 bases, with 12 bases lying between them. The CDR3 has 13 amino acids. In germline, CDR1 is SEHNR, CDR2 FQNEAQ (reference sequence). The CDR3: CASSSLLVNEQYF. The CDR3 DNA is TGTGCCAGCAGCTCCTTATTAGTCAACGAGCAGTACTTC.

Many counts were recorded for this clonotype. J is TRBJ2-2 and V is TRBV20-1; 14 nucleotides line up with TRBD2. This CDR3 comprises 16 residues. Germline loops: CDR1 DFQATT, CDR2 SNEGSKA (reference sequence). V lost 6 bases to trimming and J lost 0 bases; unmatched junction nucleotides: 3. CDR3: CSARLAGGANTGELFF. The CDR3 nucleotides read TGCAGTGCCCGACTAGCGGGAGGGGCGAACACCGGGGAGCTGTTTTTT.

At least ten counts were recorded for this clonotype. The chain combines TRBV7-9 with TRBJ2-7, with D perhaps matching TRBD2 (6 bases). V gave up 8 bases and J gave up 2 bases, with 10 bases separating them. The CDR3 is 12 residues long. From germline, CDR1 is SEHNR and CDR2 FQNEAQ (reference sequence). The DNA for the CDR3 is TGTGCCAGCGGGGGGACCCCCTACGAGCAGTACTTC. This gives the protein CASGGTPYEQYF.

This clonotype has at least ten counts. The rearrangement uses TRBV12-3 or TRBV12-4 and TRBJ2-1; 10 bases line up with TRBD2. The CDR3 extends over 16 amino acids. V lost 5 bases to trimming and J lost 2 bases; unmatched junction nucleotides: 6. The CDR3 DNA sequence: TGTGCCAGCAGTGGACTAGCGGAAGAAGCCTACAATGAGCAGTTCTTC. This sequence encodes CASSGLAEEAYNEQFF.

This clonotype appeared many times. V is TRBV11-2 and J is TRBJ2-2, with 9 bases matching TRBD2. V lost 3 bases, J lost 1 base, and 6 bases stayed unmatched. This CDR3 is built from 17 residues. Germline CDR1 and CDR2: SGHAT and FQNNGV. The CDR3 DNA reads as TGTGCCAGCAGCTTCCAGGAGACTAGCGGGAACACCGGGGAGCTGTTTTTT. Residues: CASSFQETSGNTGELFF.

This clonotype appeared a few times. The chain links TRBV14 to TRBJ2-1; D unclear. Germline-derived CDR1 and CDR2 are SGHDN and FVKESK. CDR3 length: 11 amino acids. Trimming took 3 bases from V and 15 from J, leaving 12 bases between them. The CDR3 nucleotides read TGTGCCAGCAGCCAGACGACTCCACTGTTCTTC. Encoded protein: CASSQTTPLFF. Full variable domain (missing parts from reference TRBV14 and TRBJ2-1): EAGVTQFPSHSVIEKGQTVTLRCDPISGHDNLYWYRRVMGKEIKFLLHFVKESKQDESGMPNNRFLAERTGGTYSTLKVQPAELEDSGVYFCASSQTTPLFFGPGTRLTVL.

In this sample, this clonotype turned up many times. The CDR3 sequence is CSAEPSDQETQYF. In nucleotides, the CDR3 is TGCAGTGCGGAGCCTAGCGACCAAGAGACCCAGTACTTC. V gene TRBV20-1 combines with J gene TRBJ2-5; TRBD2 might be the D (6 bases). This CDR3 spans 13 amino acids. CDR1 and CDR2 (germline): DFQATT, SNEGSKA (reference sequence). Deletions cut 6 bases from V and 0 bases from J, with 11 bases between.

This clonotype showed up many times. The CDR3 region is CASRPTGPPEGAPPSISTTNEQFF. Written as DNA, the CDR3 is TGTGCCAGCAGGCCAACTGGCCCCCCGGAGGGCGCCCCCCCCTCGATTTCGACCACGAATGAGCAGTTCTTC. The chain recombines TRBV12-3 or TRBV12-4 with TRBJ2-1; possible D gene TRBD2, 6 bases. This CDR3 region has 24 residues. The V end lost 6 bases, the J end lost 7 bases, and 46 bases lay between the germline ends.

This clonotype was seen a few times. The chain uses TRBV2 and TRBJ1-5, with a tentative D call TRBD1 (5 bases). The germline V gene has CDR1 SNHLY and CDR2 FYNNEI. This CDR3 has 15 residues. V lost 4 bases, J lost 9 bases, and 19 bases lay in between. CDR3 residues: CASSGPMVGGGPQHF. CDR3 coding DNA: TGTGCCAGCAGTGGGCCAATGGTTGGGGGAGGGCCCCAGCATTTT.

This clonotype was recorded many times. J is TRBJ1-1 and V is TRBV6-1; D not resolved. This CDR3 region has 11 residues. In germline, CDR1 is MNHNS, CDR2 SASEGT. V dropped 6 bases and J dropped 5 bases, with 7 bases sitting between them. The CDR3 coding sequence is TGTGCCAGCAGCACACCTACTGAAGCTTTCTTT. This sequence encodes CASSTPTEAFF.

This clonotype showed up just a few times. This sequence may be a read error, since a much larger clone differs from it by one base. This chain connects TRBV2 to TRBJ1-5; D not resolved. Germline assignment: CDR1 SNHLY and CDR2 FYNNEI. This CDR3 comprises 16 residues. The CDR3 loop reads CTSSETSEYSNQPQHF. In DNA, the CDR3 is TGTACCAGCAGTGAAACGAGTGAATATAGCAATCAGCCCCAGCATTTT.

The table lists this clonotype with many counts. The V and J genes are TRBV12-3 or TRBV12-4 and TRBJ2-6; D is ambiguous. The V gene lost 4 bases and the J gene lost 0 bases, with 13 bases spanning the gap. The CDR3 is made up of 17 amino acids. CDR3 sequence reads: CASSWIDVNSGANVLTF. The DNA for the CDR3 is TGTGCCAGCAGTTGGATTGATGTGAACTCTGGGGCCAACGTCCTGACTTTC.

This clonotype occurred many times. The chain joins TRBV28 to TRBJ2-5; 7 bases align to TRBD1. CDR1 is MDHEN, CDR2 SYDVKM, per germline. The CDR3 spans 15 residues. Losses at the gene ends were 5 bases for V and 1 base for J; bases not matched to a gene: 7. CDR3 region: CASSPSGTAQETQYF. The CDR3 DNA sequence: TGTGCCAGCAGTCCTTCCGGGACAGCCCAAGAGACCCAGTACTTC.

This clonotype came up many times. J is TRBJ1-2 and V is TRBV6-5, with 7 bases that match TRBD1. Germline CDR1 and CDR2: MNHEY and SVGAGI. The CDR3 consists of 18 residues. V lost 2 bases, J lost 0 bases, and 12 bases stayed unmatched. The CDR3 DNA sequence: TGTGCCAGCAGTTACCCGAGACAGGGCGGCCTATCTAACTATGGCTACACCTTC. Encoded protein: CASSYPRQGGLSNYGYTF.

This clonotype was counted many times. The chain carries TRBV27 and TRBJ2-3; 11 bases map to TRBD2. V lost 5 bases, J lost 4 bases, and 5 bases stayed unmatched. CDR3 length: 15 amino acids. CDR1 and CDR2 from the germline V gene are MNHEY and SMNVEV (reference sequence). This CDR3 reads CASSIAGGPADTQYF. The CDR3 nucleotides are TGTGCCAGCAGTATAGCGGGAGGGCCGGCAGATACGCAGTATTTT.

This clonotype has at least ten counts. This chain uses TRBV2 with TRBJ2-1, with D unresolved. Germline CDR1 is SNHLY and CDR2 is FYNNEI. The CDR3 has 11 amino acids. Trimming pared 4 bases from V and 5 bases from J, leaving 3 bases between. The CDR3 coding sequence is TGTGCCAGCAGTGCAGACAATGAGCAGTTCTTC. Translation gives CASSADNEQFF.

This clonotype was counted ten times or more. V usage is TRBV7-2 and J usage is TRBJ2-5, with 10 bases lining up with TRBD2. This CDR3 comprises 16 residues. Germline loops: CDR1 SGHTA, CDR2 FQGNSA. The J segment lost 5 bases and the V segment lost 1 base, leaving 7 bases of the junction unmatched. The CDR3 spells CASSLVLAGEGETQYF. CDR3 DNA: TGTGCCAGCAGCTTAGTTCTAGCGGGAGAGGGGGAGACCCAGTACTTC.

The CDR3 nucleotides are TGTGCCAGCAGTGACGGGACAGGGACAGAAAAACTGTTTTTT. Residues: CASSDGTGTEKLFF. The chain has TRBV25-1 and TRBJ1-4; 9 nucleotides line up with TRBD1. CDR1 MGHDK and CDR2 SYGVNS come from the germline V gene. This CDR3 has 14 amino acids. Losses at the gene ends were 3 bases for V and 8 bases for J; bases not matched to a gene: 4.